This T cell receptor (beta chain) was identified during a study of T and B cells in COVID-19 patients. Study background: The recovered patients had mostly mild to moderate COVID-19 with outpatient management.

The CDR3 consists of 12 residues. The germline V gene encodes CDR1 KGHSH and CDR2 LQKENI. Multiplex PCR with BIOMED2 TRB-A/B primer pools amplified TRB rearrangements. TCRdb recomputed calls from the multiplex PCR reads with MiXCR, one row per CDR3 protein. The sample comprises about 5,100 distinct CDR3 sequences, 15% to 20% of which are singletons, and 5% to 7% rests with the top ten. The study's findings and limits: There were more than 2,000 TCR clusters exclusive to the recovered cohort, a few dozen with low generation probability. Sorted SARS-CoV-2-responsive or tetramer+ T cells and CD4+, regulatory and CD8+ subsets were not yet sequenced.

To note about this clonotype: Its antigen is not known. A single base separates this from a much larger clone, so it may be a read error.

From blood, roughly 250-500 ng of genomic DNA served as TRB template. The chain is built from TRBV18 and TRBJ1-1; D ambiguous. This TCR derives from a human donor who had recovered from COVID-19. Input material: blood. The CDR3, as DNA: TGTGCCAGCACACCACAGAGCACTGAAGCTTTCTTT. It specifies CASTPQSTEAFF.